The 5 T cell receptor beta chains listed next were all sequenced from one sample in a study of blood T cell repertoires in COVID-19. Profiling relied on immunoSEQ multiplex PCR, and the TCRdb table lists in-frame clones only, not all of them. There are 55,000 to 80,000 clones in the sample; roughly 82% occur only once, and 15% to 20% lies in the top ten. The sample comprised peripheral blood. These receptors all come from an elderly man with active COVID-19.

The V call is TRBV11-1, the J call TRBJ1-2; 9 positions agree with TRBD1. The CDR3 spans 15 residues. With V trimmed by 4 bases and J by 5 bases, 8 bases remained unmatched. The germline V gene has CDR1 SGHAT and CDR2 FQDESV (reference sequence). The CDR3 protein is CASSSTPGQGYGYTF. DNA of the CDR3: TGTGCCAGCAGCTCGACACCGGGACAGGGTTATGGCTACACCTTC.

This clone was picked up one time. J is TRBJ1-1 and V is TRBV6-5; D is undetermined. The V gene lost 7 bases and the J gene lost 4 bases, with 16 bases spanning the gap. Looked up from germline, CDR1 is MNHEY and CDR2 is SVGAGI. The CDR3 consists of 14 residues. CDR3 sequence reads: CASKSSGSGTEAFF. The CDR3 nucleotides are TGTGCCAGCAAGTCTTCTGGGTCGGGCACTGAAGCTTTCTTT.

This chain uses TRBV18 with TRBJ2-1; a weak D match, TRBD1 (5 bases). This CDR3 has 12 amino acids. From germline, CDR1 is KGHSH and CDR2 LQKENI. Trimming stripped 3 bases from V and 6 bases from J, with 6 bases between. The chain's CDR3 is CASSPQGNEQFF. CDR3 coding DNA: TGTGCCAGCTCACCCCAGGGCAATGAGCAGTTCTTC. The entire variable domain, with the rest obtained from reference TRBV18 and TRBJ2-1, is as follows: NAGVMQNPRHLVRRRGQEARLRCSPMKGHSHVYWYRQLPEEGLKFMVYLQKENIIDESGMPKERFSAEFPKEGPSILRIQQVVRGDSAAYFCASSPQGNEQFFGPGTRLTVL.

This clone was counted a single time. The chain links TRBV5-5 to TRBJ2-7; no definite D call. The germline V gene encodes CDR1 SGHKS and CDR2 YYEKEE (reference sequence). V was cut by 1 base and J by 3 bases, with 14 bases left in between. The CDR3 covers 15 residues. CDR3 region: CASSLTAQTFYEQYF. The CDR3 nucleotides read TGTGCCAGCAGCTTGACGGCGCAGACTTTCTACGAGCAGTACTTC.

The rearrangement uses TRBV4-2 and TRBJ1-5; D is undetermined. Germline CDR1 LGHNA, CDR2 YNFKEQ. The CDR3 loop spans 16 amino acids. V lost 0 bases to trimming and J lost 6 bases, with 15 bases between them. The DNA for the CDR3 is TGTGCCAGCAGCCAAGACGCGGCCCTCGGTAGTCAGCCCCAGCATTTT. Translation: CASSQDAALGSQPQHF.